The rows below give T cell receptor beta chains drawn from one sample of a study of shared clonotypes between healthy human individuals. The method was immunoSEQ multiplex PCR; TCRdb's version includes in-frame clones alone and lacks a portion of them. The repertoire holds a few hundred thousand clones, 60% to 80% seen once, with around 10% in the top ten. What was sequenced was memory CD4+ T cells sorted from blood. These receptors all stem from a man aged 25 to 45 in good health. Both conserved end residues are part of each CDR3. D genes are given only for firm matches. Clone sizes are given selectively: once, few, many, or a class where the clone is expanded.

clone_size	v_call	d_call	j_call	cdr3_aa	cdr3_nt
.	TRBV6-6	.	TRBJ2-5	CASSYSRRTQETQYF	TGTGCCAGCAGTTACTCGAGGAGAACCCAAGAGACCCAGTACTTC
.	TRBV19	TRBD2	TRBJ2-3	CASRGRGGRPTDTQYF	TGTGCCAGTAGGGGAAGGGGCGGGAGGCCCACAGATACGCAGTATTTT
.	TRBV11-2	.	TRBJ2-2	CASSLGRWQWGPGELFF	TGTGCCAGCAGCTTAGGCCGGTGGCAATGGGGTCCCGGGGAGCTGTTTTTT
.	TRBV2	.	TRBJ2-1	CASSNVNEQFF	TGTGCCAGCAGTAACGTCAATGAGCAGTTCTTC
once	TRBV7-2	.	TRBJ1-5	CASSLSLRPNQPQHF	TGTGCCAGCAGCTTGTCGCTCAGGCCCAATCAGCCCCAGCATTTT
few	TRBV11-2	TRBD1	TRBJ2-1	CASSFLGQGTSEQFF	TGTGCCAGCAGCTTTCTGGGACAGGGTACAAGTGAGCAGTTCTTC
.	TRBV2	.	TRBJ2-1	CASSDQGSPFF	TGTGCCAGCAGTGACCAGGGCTCACCGTTCTTC
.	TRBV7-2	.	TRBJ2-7	CASSVAGPTYEQYF	TGTGCCAGCAGCGTAGCCGGGCCTACCTACGAGCAGTACTTC
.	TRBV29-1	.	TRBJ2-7	CSATTGLATYEQYF	TGCAGCGCTACGACAGGCCTAGCTACCTACGAGCAGTACTTC
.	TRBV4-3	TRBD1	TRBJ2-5	CASSQDHRGETQYF	TGCGCCAGCAGCCAAGATCACAGGGGAGAGACCCAGTACTTC
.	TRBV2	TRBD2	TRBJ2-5	CASRWTSGPMGSPQYF	TGTGCCAGCAGGTGGACTAGCGGGCCCATGGGTTCGCCCCAGTACTTC
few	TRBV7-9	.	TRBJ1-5	CASSSIAPNQPQHF	TGTGCCAGCAGCTCCATAGCCCCCAATCAGCCCCAGCATTTT
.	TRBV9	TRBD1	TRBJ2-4	CASSGTGTGGGKNIQYF	TGTGCCAGCAGCGGGACAGGGACCGGAGGGGGCAAAAACATTCAGTACTTC
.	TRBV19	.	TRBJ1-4	CASSPGTRPEKLFF	TGTGCCAGTAGTCCGGGGACACGTCCTGAAAAACTGTTTTTT
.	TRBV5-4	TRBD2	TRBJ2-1	CASSFSSGPYNEQFF	TGTGCCAGCAGCTTCTCTAGCGGCCCCTACAATGAGCAGTTCTTC
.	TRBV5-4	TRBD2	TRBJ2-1	CASSGGTSGSVGGEQFF	TGTGCCAGCAGCGGAGGGACTAGCGGGAGTGTCGGGGGTGAGCAGTTCTTC
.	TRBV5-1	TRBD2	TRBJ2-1	CASSLVLASNEQFF	TGCGCCAGCAGCTTGGTACTAGCGAGCAATGAGCAGTTCTTC
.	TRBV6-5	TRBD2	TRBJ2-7	CASSYSSQGGDYEQYF	TGTGCCAGCAGTTACTCGTCGCAGGGAGGGGACTACGAGCAGTACTTC
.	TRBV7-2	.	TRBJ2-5	CASSPARETQYF	TGTGCCAGCAGCCCTGCACGAGAGACCCAGTACTTC
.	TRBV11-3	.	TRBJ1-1	CASSFLRPTEAFF	TGTGCCAGCAGCTTCCTTCGGCCCACTGAAGCTTTCTTT
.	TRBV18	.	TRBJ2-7	CASSLSQDLAYEQYF	TGTGCCAGCTCACTCTCACAGGACCTCGCCTACGAGCAGTACTTC
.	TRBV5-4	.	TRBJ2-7	CASSLYSISYEQYF	TGTGCCAGCAGCTTGTACAGCATTTCCTACGAGCAGTACTTC
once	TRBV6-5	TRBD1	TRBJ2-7	CASSQQGEDYEQYF	TGTGCCAGCAGTCAACAGGGGGAAGACTACGAGCAGTACTTC
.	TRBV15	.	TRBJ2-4	CATSALTGSLAKNIQYF	TGTGCCACCAGCGCCTTAACAGGGAGTCTAGCCAAAAACATTCAGTACTTC
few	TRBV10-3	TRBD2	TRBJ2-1	CAISNPHSGSLYEQFF	TGTGCCATCAGTAATCCCCATAGCGGGAGTCTCTATGAGCAGTTCTTC
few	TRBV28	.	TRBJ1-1	CASSLTDLVLNTEAFF	TGTGCCAGCAGTTTAACTGACCTTGTTCTCAACACTGAAGCTTTCTTT
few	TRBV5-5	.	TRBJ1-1	CASSTLKGRRTEAFF	TGTGCCAGCAGCACCCTCAAAGGGAGGAGAACTGAAGCTTTCTTT
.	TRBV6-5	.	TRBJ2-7	CASSQGDRSYEQYF	TGTGCCAGCAGCCAAGGAGATCGCTCCTACGAGCAGTACTTC
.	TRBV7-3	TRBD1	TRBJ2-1	CASSRDRGSYNEQFF	TGTGCCAGCAGCCGGGACAGGGGTTCCTACAATGAGCAGTTCTTC
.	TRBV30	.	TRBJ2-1	CAWTMMERRKDNEQFF	TGTGCCTGGACCATGATGGAGCGGAGAAAAGACAATGAGCAGTTCTTC
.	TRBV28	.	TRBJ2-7	CASSPRTDPYEQYF	TGTGCCAGCAGTCCGCGGACAGACCCCTACGAGCAGTACTTC
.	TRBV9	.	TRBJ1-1	CASSGGAPTEAFF	TGTGCCAGCAGCGGGGGGGCGCCTACTGAAGCTTTCTTT
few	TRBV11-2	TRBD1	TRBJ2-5	CASSADRAKGETQYF	TGTGCCAGCAGCGCAGACAGGGCCAAAGGAGAGACCCAGTACTTC
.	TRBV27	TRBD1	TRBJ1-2	CASSLGTGENYGYTF	TGTGCCAGCAGTTTAGGGACAGGCGAAAACTATGGCTACACCTTC
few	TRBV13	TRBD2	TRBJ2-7	CASSASTSGRAWSYEQYF	TGTGCCAGCAGCGCGTCGACTAGCGGGAGGGCCTGGTCCTACGAGCAGTACTTC
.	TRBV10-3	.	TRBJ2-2	CAISESRANTGELFF	TGTGCCATCAGTGAGTCGAGGGCGAACACCGGGGAGCTGTTTTTT
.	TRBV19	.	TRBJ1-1	CASSTRGFPEAFF	TGTGCCAGTAGTACCCGGGGATTTCCTGAAGCTTTCTTT
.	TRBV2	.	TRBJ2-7	CASKQGGDEQYF	TGTGCCAGCAAGCAGGGAGGTGACGAGCAGTACTTC
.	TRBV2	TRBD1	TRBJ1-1	CASLGGVNTEAFF	TGTGCCAGCTTAGGGGGCGTAAACACTGAAGCTTTCTTT
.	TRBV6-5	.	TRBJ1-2	CAAKSEGYYGYTF	TGTGCCGCAAAAAGCGAGGGTTACTATGGCTACACCTTC
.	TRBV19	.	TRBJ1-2	CASSKGRESGYTF	TGTGCCAGTAGTAAGGGACGGGAGTCAGGCTACACCTTC
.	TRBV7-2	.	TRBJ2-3	CASSSILWSTDTQYF	TGTGCCAGCAGCTCCATCCTCTGGAGCACAGATACGCAGTATTTT
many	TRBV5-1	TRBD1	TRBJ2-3	CASSPGQGTDTQYF	TGCGCCAGCAGCCCCGGACAGGGAACAGATACGCAGTATTTT
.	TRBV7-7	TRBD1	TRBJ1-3	CASSKGTGVFDTIYF	TGTGCCAGCAGCAAAGGGACAGGGGTTTTTGACACCATATATTTT
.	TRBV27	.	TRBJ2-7	CASKGVGGTKEYEQYF	TGTGCCAGCAAGGGGGTTGGGGGCACGAAGGAGTACGAGCAGTACTTC
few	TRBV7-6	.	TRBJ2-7	CASSPQTGLTGYEQYF	TGTGCCAGCAGCCCTCAGACAGGCTTGACAGGTTACGAGCAGTACTTC
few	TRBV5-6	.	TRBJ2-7	CASSFRSPGINEQYF	TGTGCCAGCAGCTTTAGGAGTCCAGGGATCAACGAGCAGTACTTC
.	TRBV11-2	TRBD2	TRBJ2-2	CASSLRTSGANTGELFF	TGTGCCAGCAGCTTAAGGACTAGCGGAGCGAACACCGGGGAGCTGTTTTTT
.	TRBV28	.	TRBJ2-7	CASSSGQSYEQYF	TGTGCCAGCAGTTCCGGACAGTCCTACGAGCAGTACTTC
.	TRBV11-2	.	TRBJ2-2	CASSSMSANTGELFF	TGTGCCAGCAGCTCGATGAGCGCTAACACCGGGGAGCTGTTTTTT
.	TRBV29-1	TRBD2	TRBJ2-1	CSVGFSAGTEQFF	TGCAGCGTTGGGTTTTCAGCGGGAACTGAGCAGTTCTTC
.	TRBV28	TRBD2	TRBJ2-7	CASRNSGSTYEQYF	TGTGCCAGCAGAAATAGCGGGTCTACCTACGAGCAGTACTTC
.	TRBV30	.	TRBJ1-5	CAWTGGGDQPQHF	TGTGCCTGGACGGGGGGCGGTGATCAGCCCCAGCATTTT
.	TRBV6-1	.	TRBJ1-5	CASGAHQNQPQHF	TGTGCCAGCGGGGCCCATCAGAATCAGCCCCAGCATTTT
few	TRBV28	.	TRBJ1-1	CASSLRGWTEAFF	TGTGCCAGCAGCCTTCGGGGGTGGACTGAAGCTTTCTTT
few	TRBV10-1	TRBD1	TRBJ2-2	CASSDRLNTGELFF	TGCGCCAGCTCGGACAGGCTAAACACCGGGGAGCTGTTTTTT
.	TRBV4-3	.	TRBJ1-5	CASSQALISNQPQHF	TGCGCCAGCAGCCAAGCGCTGATTAGCAATCAGCCCCAGCATTTT
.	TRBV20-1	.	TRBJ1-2	CSALDRGGYTF	TGCAGTGCCCTGGACCGGGGCGGCTACACCTTC
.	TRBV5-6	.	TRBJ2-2	CASSLLAATGELFF	TGTGCCAGCAGCCTACTAGCAGCCACCGGGGAGCTGTTTTTT
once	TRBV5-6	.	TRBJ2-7	CASSWARRTAADEQYF	TGTGCCAGCAGCTGGGCGAGGAGGACAGCCGCAGACGAGCAGTACTTC